This T cell receptor (beta chain) was obtained from a study of CD8 T cells in Susac syndrome. When the RNA was reverse transcribed, random hexamers were used with an input of about 0.5 to 1 ug. With immunoSEQ multiplex PCR, TCR beta CDR3 was amplified across 54 Vbeta and 13 Jbeta. Using its own MiXCR run on the immunoSEQ multiplex PCR reads, TCRdb lists one record per CDR3 protein. The top ten hold approximately 0.11% of the sample, which has about 280,000 distinct CDR3 sequences, about 88% seen once. V lost 6 bases and J lost 10; bases outside the gene matches: 8. The germline CDR1 and CDR2 sequences are MNHEY and SMNVEV (reference sequence). CDR3 size: 14 residues. Sequencing of TCR beta was undertaken in CD8+ and CD4+ T cells derived from blood. While CD8+ and CD4+ T cells were isolated negatively, TEMRA cells were enriched by FACS.

The sample taken for sequencing was CD8+ T cells from PBMCs. The TCR was taken from a human donor with multiple sclerosis. The rearrangement uses TRBV27 and TRBJ1-6; 8 positions agree with TRBD1. Here the CDR3 DNA reads TGTGCCAGCAGCGAGACAGGGGCTAACTCACCCCTCCACTTT. It translates to CASSETGANSPLHF.